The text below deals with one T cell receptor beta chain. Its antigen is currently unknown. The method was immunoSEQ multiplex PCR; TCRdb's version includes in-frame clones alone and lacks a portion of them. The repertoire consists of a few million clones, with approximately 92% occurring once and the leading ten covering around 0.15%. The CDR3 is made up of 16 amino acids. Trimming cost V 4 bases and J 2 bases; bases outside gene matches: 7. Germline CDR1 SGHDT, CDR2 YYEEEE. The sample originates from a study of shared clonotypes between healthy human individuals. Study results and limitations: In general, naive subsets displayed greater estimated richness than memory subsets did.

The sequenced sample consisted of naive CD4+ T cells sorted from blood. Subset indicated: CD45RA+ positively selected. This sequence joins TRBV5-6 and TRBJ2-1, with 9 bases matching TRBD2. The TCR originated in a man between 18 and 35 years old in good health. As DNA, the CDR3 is TGTGCCAGCAGCCCTGTAGCGGGGGCTCCCTACAATGAGCAGTTCTTC. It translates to CASSPVAGAPYNEQFF.